These T cell receptor beta chains were read from a single sample in a study of T cells in Graves' hyperthyroidism and ophthalmopathy. In TCRdb, the multiplex PCR reads were re-called with MiXCR into one record per CDR3 protein. The table lists hundreds of thousands of distinct CDR3 sequences, over 15% of them singletons. Sequencing used blood. These TCRs come from a woman between 18 and 29 years old with Graves' ophthalmopathy. CDR3s include the opening cysteine and the closing phenylalanine or tryptophan. D genes are given only for firm matches. A clone size is listed for some rows: how often the clone was seen (once, few, many), or a class if it is expanded.

d_gene: .; v_gene: TRBV10-3; j_gene: TRBJ2-1; abundance: many; CDR3nt: TGTGCCATCAGTGAGTCTAGCACTGGGCACAATGAGCAGTTCTTC; CDR3aa: CAISESSTGHNEQFF
d_gene: .; v_gene: TRBV7-9; j_gene: TRBJ1-1; abundance: many; CDR3nt: TGTGCCAGCAGACAGCCATCGCAGGGGAAGGACACTGAAGCTTTCTTT; CDR3aa: CASRQPSQGKDTEAFF
d_gene: TRBD1; v_gene: TRBV7-9; j_gene: TRBJ1-1; abundance: many; CDR3nt: TGTGCCAGCAGCCCAACCGAAATAACAGGGGGCTTGAGGAACACTGAAGCTTTCTTT; CDR3aa: CASSPTEITGGLRNTEAFF
d_gene: .; v_gene: TRBV20-1; j_gene: TRBJ2-4; abundance: many; CDR3nt: TGCAGTGCTAGTCAGATAGCCAAAAACATTCAGTACTTC; CDR3aa: CSASQIAKNIQYF
d_gene: .; v_gene: TRBV6-2/TRBV6-3; j_gene: TRBJ2-3; abundance: many; CDR3nt: TGTGCCAGCAGTGGACAGAGAACAGATACGCAGTATTTT; CDR3aa: CASSGQRTDTQYF
d_gene: TRBD2; v_gene: TRBV3-1; j_gene: TRBJ2-5; abundance: many; CDR3nt: TGTGCCAGCAGCCGAGGACTAGCGGGAGTTTCAAAGACCCAGTACTTC; CDR3aa: CASSRGLAGVSKTQYF
d_gene: TRBD2; v_gene: TRBV28; j_gene: TRBJ2-7; abundance: .; CDR3nt: TGTGCCAGCAACCCAACGGTGAGGACTAGCGGAGCCTTGGAGCAGTACTTC; CDR3aa: CASNPTVRTSGALEQYF
d_gene: .; v_gene: TRBV28; j_gene: TRBJ1-6; abundance: many; CDR3nt: TGTGCCAGCAGTACCCGACAGAGCTCCTATAATTCACCCCTCCACTTT; CDR3aa: CASSTRQSSYNSPLHF
d_gene: TRBD1; v_gene: TRBV24-1; j_gene: TRBJ1-2; abundance: many; CDR3nt: TGTGCCACCAGTGAGACGGGACAGGGGTTGCCGGGTCACCTACCTAACTATGGCTACACCTTC; CDR3aa: CATSETGQGLPGHLPNYGYTF
d_gene: .; v_gene: TRBV7-9; j_gene: TRBJ2-1; abundance: many; CDR3nt: TGTGCCAGCAGCTTAGGTGGAGACCCCCTGAGAGGGCAGTTCTTC; CDR3aa: CASSLGGDPLRGQFF
d_gene: .; v_gene: TRBV30; j_gene: TRBJ2-5; abundance: many; CDR3nt: TGTGCCTGGACACAATCTCGACTGTGGGGGCAAGAGACCCAGTACTTC; CDR3aa: CAWTQSRLWGQETQYF
d_gene: TRBD1; v_gene: TRBV12-3/TRBV12-4; j_gene: TRBJ2-2; abundance: many; CDR3nt: TGTGCCAGCAACCCCCAGGGACAGCTGAACACCGGGGAGCTGTTTTTT; CDR3aa: CASNPQGQLNTGELFF
d_gene: TRBD2; v_gene: TRBV20-1; j_gene: TRBJ2-7; abundance: .; CDR3nt: TGCAGTGCTAGCGCGACTAGCGGGATATTCGACGAGCAGTACTTC; CDR3aa: CSASATSGIFDEQYF
d_gene: TRBD1; v_gene: TRBV7-9; j_gene: TRBJ1-6; abundance: many; CDR3nt: TGTGCCAGCAGTCCAACGGACAGGGGTGATTCACCCCTCCACTTT; CDR3aa: CASSPTDRGDSPLHF
d_gene: TRBD1; v_gene: TRBV19; j_gene: TRBJ1-6; abundance: few; CDR3nt: TGTGCCAGTCGGACAGGGGCTGATAATTCACCCCTCCACTTT; CDR3aa: CASRTGADNSPLHF
d_gene: TRBD2; v_gene: TRBV18; j_gene: TRBJ2-1; abundance: many; CDR3nt: TGTGCCAGCGCCACCGGACTAGCGGCGTCCAATGAGCAGTTCTTC; CDR3aa: CASATGLAASNEQFF
d_gene: .; v_gene: TRBV4-1; j_gene: TRBJ2-1; abundance: many; CDR3nt: TGCGCCAGCAGCCAAGACAATCCGGGACTGCCTGGGTATGAGCAGTTCTTC; CDR3aa: CASSQDNPGLPGYEQFF
d_gene: .; v_gene: TRBV5-8; j_gene: TRBJ2-1; abundance: few; CDR3nt: .; CDR3aa: CASSFLAVSYNEQFF
d_gene: .; v_gene: TRBV5-8; j_gene: TRBJ1-6; abundance: many; CDR3nt: TGTGCCAGCAGCTCGACGGGTTCCGAGAATTCACCCCTCCACTTT; CDR3aa: CASSSTGSENSPLHF
d_gene: .; v_gene: TRBV7-3; j_gene: TRBJ2-3; abundance: many; CDR3nt: TGTGCCAGCAGCCTGCGGAAGCCCCCGGATACGCAGTATTTT; CDR3aa: CASSLRKPPDTQYF
d_gene: .; v_gene: TRBV6-1; j_gene: TRBJ1-4; abundance: many; CDR3nt: TGTGCCAGCAGTATCGGTGTAGTCCCCAGGGAAAAACTGTTTTTT; CDR3aa: CASSIGVVPREKLFF
d_gene: .; v_gene: TRBV27; j_gene: TRBJ1-4; abundance: many; CDR3nt: TGTGCCAGCCCAGGACCTAATGAAAAACTGTTTTTT; CDR3aa: CASPGPNEKLFF
d_gene: .; v_gene: TRBV3-1; j_gene: TRBJ1-2; abundance: .; CDR3nt: TGTGCCAGCAGCCAAGATACGGATGGCTACACCTTC; CDR3aa: CASSQDTDGYTF
d_gene: .; v_gene: TRBV29-1; j_gene: TRBJ2-1; abundance: many; CDR3nt: TGCAGCGTTGAACGCGCTACTGTCGGGAATGAGCAGTTCTTC; CDR3aa: CSVERATVGNEQFF
d_gene: .; v_gene: TRBV6-5; j_gene: TRBJ2-5; abundance: many; CDR3nt: TGTGCCAGCAGTTACTCAGGCGGAGACCTCAGAGAGACCCAGTACTTC; CDR3aa: CASSYSGGDLRETQYF
d_gene: .; v_gene: TRBV20-1; j_gene: TRBJ2-7; abundance: many; CDR3nt: TGCAGTGCTGGGGTGGGGGGCGGAGAGCAGTACTTC; CDR3aa: CSAGVGGGEQYF
d_gene: TRBD2; v_gene: TRBV13; j_gene: TRBJ2-1; abundance: many; CDR3nt: TGTGCCAGCAGCCCCTGGACTAGCGGGGACCCCTCCTACAATGAGCAGTTCTTC; CDR3aa: CASSPWTSGDPSYNEQFF
d_gene: .; v_gene: TRBV19; j_gene: TRBJ2-2; abundance: .; CDR3nt: TGTGCCAGTGAGGGCAGAGACACCGGGGAGCTGTTTTTT; CDR3aa: CASEGRDTGELFF
d_gene: .; v_gene: TRBV13; j_gene: TRBJ1-3; abundance: many; CDR3nt: TGTGCCAGCAGCTTGGGAGGGAGGTTCGGAAACACCATATATTTT; CDR3aa: CASSLGGRFGNTIYF
d_gene: TRBD2; v_gene: TRBV28; j_gene: TRBJ2-2; abundance: many; CDR3nt: TGTGCCAGCAGTTTACTCGCGGGAGTTCTTTTAGGCGGGGAGCTGTTTTTT; CDR3aa: CASSLLAGVLLGGELFF
d_gene: .; v_gene: TRBV7-2; j_gene: TRBJ1-1; abundance: many; CDR3nt: TGTGCCAGCAGCTTAGACGGGGGGCGCCAGGCTGTGAGCACTGAAGCTTTCTTT; CDR3aa: CASSLDGGRQAVSTEAFF
d_gene: .; v_gene: TRBV7-7; j_gene: TRBJ2-5; abundance: few; CDR3nt: TGTGCTAGCAGCCCTTACCGGGCTCCTGAGACCCAGTACTTC; CDR3aa: CASSPYRAPETQYF
d_gene: TRBD1; v_gene: TRBV20-1; j_gene: TRBJ2-7; abundance: .; CDR3nt: TGCAGTGCTAGAGATCGGACGAGAGGACAGGGAGTAGGTCAGCAGTACTTC; CDR3aa: CSARDRTRGQGVGQQYF
d_gene: .; v_gene: TRBV6-1; j_gene: TRBJ1-1; abundance: many; CDR3nt: TGTGCCAGCAGTTTATATCAGAACACTGAAGCTTTCTTT; CDR3aa: CASSLYQNTEAFF
d_gene: .; v_gene: TRBV11-2; j_gene: TRBJ1-4; abundance: many; CDR3nt: TGTGCCAGCAGCTTAGACAGTCTTTCTGAAAAACTGTTTTTT; CDR3aa: CASSLDSLSEKLFF
d_gene: .; v_gene: TRBV5-1; j_gene: TRBJ1-1; abundance: many; CDR3nt: TGCGCCAGCAGCTTAGAGGTGAACACTGAAGCTTTCTTT; CDR3aa: CASSLEVNTEAFF
d_gene: .; v_gene: TRBV28; j_gene: TRBJ2-1; abundance: few; CDR3nt: TGTGCCAGCAGTTTATGGCACGGGGGCAATGAGCAGTTCTTC; CDR3aa: CASSLWHGGNEQFF
d_gene: .; v_gene: TRBV7-2; j_gene: TRBJ2-3; abundance: many; CDR3nt: TGTGCCAGCAGCCCAGGACGGTACACAGATACGCAGTATTTT; CDR3aa: CASSPGRYTDTQYF
d_gene: .; v_gene: TRBV28; j_gene: TRBJ1-5; abundance: many; CDR3nt: TGTGCCGTCTCGGCAGATAGCAATCAGCCCCAGCATTTT; CDR3aa: CAVSADSNQPQHF
d_gene: TRBD2; v_gene: TRBV5-1; j_gene: TRBJ2-1; abundance: many; CDR3nt: TGCGCCAGCAGCTTGGTCGGGGGGTACTCCTACAATGAGCAGTTCTTC; CDR3aa: CASSLVGGYSYNEQFF
d_gene: TRBD2; v_gene: TRBV5-4; j_gene: TRBJ2-3; abundance: few; CDR3nt: TGTGCCAGCAGCTTTAGCGGGACTTTCACAGATACGCAGTATTTT; CDR3aa: CASSFSGTFTDTQYF
d_gene: .; v_gene: TRBV20-1; j_gene: TRBJ1-1; abundance: .; CDR3nt: TGCAGTGCCACCGGGGGGACGGGCACTGAAGCTTTCTTT; CDR3aa: CSATGGTGTEAFF
d_gene: .; v_gene: TRBV28; j_gene: TRBJ2-5; abundance: .; CDR3nt: TGTGCCAGCAGTTGGCCAGGGAAGGAGACCCAGTACTTC; CDR3aa: CASSWPGKETQYF
d_gene: .; v_gene: TRBV5-1; j_gene: TRBJ1-1; abundance: many; CDR3nt: TGCGCCAGCAGCTTGATCGACACAATGAACACTGAAGCTTTCTTT; CDR3aa: CASSLIDTMNTEAFF
d_gene: .; v_gene: TRBV18; j_gene: TRBJ2-2; abundance: .; CDR3nt: TGTGCCAGCTCGCCTGTGGCGCTTAGGGGAACCGGGGAGCTGTTTTTT; CDR3aa: CASSPVALRGTGELFF
d_gene: .; v_gene: TRBV28; j_gene: TRBJ2-1; abundance: many; CDR3nt: TGTGCCAGCAGTTTAGACCAAACGACAGGCGTGGGTTACAATGAGCAGTTCTTC; CDR3aa: CASSLDQTTGVGYNEQFF